This TCR beta chain was retrieved from a study of Tregs in tolerant kidney transplant recipients. General study points: Validation in larger populations is needed because few patients were studied.

CD4+CD25+CD127- Tregs, CD4+CD25- non-Tregs, CD4 and CD8 cells were sorted. The CDR3 has 15 amino acids. The junction had 7 bases not matched to a gene; V was cut back by 5 bases and J by 8 bases. Germline-derived CDR1 and CDR2 are KGHSH and LQKENI. Turning to this clone: The antigen is unknown.

The protocol was immunoSEQ multiplex PCR, while the TCRdb copy is restricted to in-frame clones and leaves out a portion. Of about 120,000 clones listed, roughly 92% are singletons. This receptor was taken from a human donor in good health. The sample comprised CD4+ T cells from blood. The chain employs TRBV18 and TRBJ2-1; 12 nucleotides match TRBD1. CDR3 coding DNA: TGTGCCAGCTCAACCGGGACAGGGGGCGGGTATGAGCAGTTCTTC. It encodes CASSTGTGGGYEQFF.